This T cell receptor beta chain stems from a study of prognosis after radiotherapy for stage I lung cancer. In its sample, this clonotype was seen many times. This CDR3 is built from 15 residues. V shed 6 bases and J 6 bases; nucleotides not matched to a gene: 8. Germline lookup yields CDR1 MNHNS and CDR2 SASEGT. From genomic DNA, two-round multiplex PCR was used to amplify TCR beta CDR3. Round-one PCR had primers specific to each TRBV and TRBJ gene. TCRdb re-called the multiplex PCR reads with MiXCR, one entry per CDR3 protein. Found here are around 19,000 distinct CDR3 sequences, 55% of them singletons; the top ten hold roughly 26%.

The input for sequencing was PBMCs, taken before or after stereotactic body radiation therapy (not recorded which). The gene calls are TRBV6-1 and TRBJ2-2, with 9 bases fitting TRBD2. This clonotype originated in a donor over 45 with non-small cell lung cancer. The CDR3 DNA reads TGTGCCAGCAGACTTAGCGGGAGTATGGCCGGGGAGCTGTTTTTT. Translating it yields CASRLSGSMAGELFF.